These 28 T cell receptor beta chains came from one sample sequenced in a study of CD8+ T cells in alopecia areata. TCR sequencing used cDNA made by reverse transcription of extracted RNA. Sequenced by immunoSEQ multiplex PCR; TCRdb stores in-frame clones only, minus some. The profile covers about 140,000 clones, with 45% to 60% appearing a single time and 0.95% to 1% taken by the ten largest. The sequencing used CD4+ T cells sorted from blood, collected at week 0. The receptor source for this set is a human donor with alopecia areata.

The chain joins TRBV30 to TRBJ1-1; D perhaps matches TRBD1 (5 bases). Germline V gene sequence: CDR1 GTSNPN, CDR2 SVGIG (reference sequence). The CDR3 sequence is 15 residues long. The V gene lost 5 bases and the J gene lost 1 base, with 17 bases spanning the gap. This CDR3 is CAWVQLGTGNTEAFF. CDR3 coding DNA: TGTGCCTGGGTGCAACTCGGGACGGGGAACACTGAAGCTTTCTTT. The complete variable domain, with remaining parts taken from reference TRBV30 and TRBJ1-1, reads SQTIHQWPATLVQPVGSPLSLECTVEGTSNPNLYWYRQAAGRGLQLLFYSVGIGQISSEVPQNLSASRPQDRQFILSSKKLLLSDSGFYLCAWVQLGTGNTEAFFGQGTRLTVV.

The chain is built from TRBV29-1 and TRBJ2-7; 10 bases line up with TRBD2. Germline values: CDR1 SQVTM, CDR2 ANQGSEA. This CDR3 contains 14 residues. After removal of 6 bases from V and 4 bases from J, the junction contained 9 bases not matched to a gene. Written as DNA, the CDR3 is TGCAGCGTGCGAGCGGGAGGGTATGATTACGAGCAGTACTTC. Its protein is CSVRAGGYDYEQYF.

The chain combines TRBV5-4 with TRBJ2-7; D unresolved. From germline, CDR1 is SGHNT and CDR2 YYREEE (reference sequence). The CDR3 spans 10 residues. The V gene lost 4 bases and the J gene lost 6 bases, with 5 bases spanning the gap. This CDR3 reads CASSRGEQYF. CDR3 nucleotides: TGTGCCAGCAGCCGTGGCGAGCAGTACTTC.

The chain employs TRBV6-5 and TRBJ2-7; D is undetermined. The V end lost 2 bases, the J end lost 4 bases, and 15 bases lay between the germline ends. Germline V gives CDR1 MNHEY, CDR2 SVGAGI. The CDR3 extends over 15 amino acids. The CDR3 sequence is CASSYGPKPEYEQYF. For the CDR3, the DNA is TGTGCCAGCAGTTACGGGCCCAAACCGGAGTACGAGCAGTACTTC.

This clone was seen only a few times. The chain carries TRBV7-9 and TRBJ1-5; unclear D gene. Germline values: CDR1 SEHNR, CDR2 FQNEAQ (reference sequence). V was shortened by 5 bases and J by 1 base, with 6 bases between the two germline ends. The CDR3 totals 13 residues. Here the CDR3 DNA reads TGTGCCAGCAGCCCGAGAAGCAATCAGCCCCAGCATTTT. Translated: CASSPRSNQPQHF. The variable domain in full, completed from reference TRBV7-9 and TRBJ1-5, reads DTGVSQNPRHKITKRGQNVTFRCDPISEHNRLYWYRQTLGQGPEFLTYFQNEAQLEKSRLLSDRFSAERPKGSFSTLEIQRTEQGDSAMYLCASSPRSNQPQHFGDGTRLSIL.

This chain links TRBV4-1 with TRBJ2-3; 11 nucleotides match TRBD2. CDR1 and CDR2 from the germline V gene are MGHRA and YSYEKL. The J segment lost 4 bases and the V segment lost 0 bases, leaving 9 bases of the junction unmatched. This CDR3 is 18 amino acids long. Here the CDR3 reads CASSQDRPSGRRADTQYF. CDR3 nucleotide sequence: TGCGCCAGCAGCCAAGATCGGCCTAGCGGGAGGCGAGCAGATACGCAGTATTTT.

In this sample, this clone turned up a few times. The J gene is TRBJ1-1, the V gene TRBV6-1; D is possibly TRBD1 (5 bases). Germline values: CDR1 MNHNS, CDR2 SASEGT. This CDR3 comprises 13 residues. The ends were cut back, 11 bases at V and 6 bases at J, with 19 bases in the middle. The CDR3 loop is CAGTITGGAEAFF. In nucleotides, the CDR3 is TGTGCCGGGACTATTACAGGAGGCGCTGAAGCTTTCTTT.

The chain has TRBV30 and TRBJ2-3; D uncertain. Germline-derived CDR1 and CDR2 are GTSNPN and SVGIG (reference sequence). This CDR3 has 13 residues. V was clipped by 3 bases and J by 0 bases, with 7 bases between them. This CDR3 is CAWSQRSTDTQYF. Here the CDR3 DNA reads TGTGCCTGGAGCCAACGTAGCACAGATACGCAGTATTTT.

The chain combines TRBV4-3 with TRBJ1-3; a weak D match, TRBD1 (6 bases). The CDR3 has 15 residues. In germline, CDR1 is LGHNA, CDR2 YSLEER. Trimming took 3 bases from V and 2 from J, leaving 11 bases between them. The CDR3, as DNA: TGCGCCAGCAGCCAGGAGGCAGGGGCTGGAAACACCATATATTTT. It codes for CASSQEAGAGNTIYF.

This sequence joins TRBV15 and TRBJ2-5; D may be TRBD2 (5 bases). The CDR3 length is 15 residues. The V and J ends lost 0 bases and 0 bases respectively, with 8 bases between them. The germline gives CDR1 LNHNV, CDR2 YYDKDF (reference sequence). CDR3 residues: CATSRDPGYQETQYF. CDR3 in DNA: TGTGCCACCAGCAGAGATCCGGGGTACCAAGAGACCCAGTACTTC.

V is TRBV10-3 and J is TRBJ2-1; D uncertain. The CDR3 runs to 13 residues. V lost 10 bases to trimming and J lost 10 bases, with 20 bases between them. Germline V gene data show CDR1 as ENHRY and CDR2 as SYGVKD. The CDR3 coding sequence is TGTGCCACCCGTCCCGTGGCGGCTGGAGAGCAGTTCTTC. Its protein product is CATRPVAAGEQFF.

A single count supports this clone. J is TRBJ2-3 and V is TRBV6-1; no firm D call. The CDR3 contains 13 residues. Trimming cost V 7 bases and J 0 bases, with 8 bases left between them. Per germline, CDR1 MNHNS and CDR2 SASEGT. CDR3 region: CASNVLSTDTQYF. The CDR3 DNA follows: TGTGCCAGCAATGTACTCAGCACAGATACGCAGTATTTT.

The chain employs TRBV5-1 and TRBJ2-2; the match to TRBD1 covers 7 bases. V shed 4 bases, J shed 6 bases, and the junction held 6 bases outside the gene matches. The V gene's germline CDR1 is SGHRS and CDR2 YFSETQ. CDR3 length: 14 amino acids. CDR3 residues: CASSLGTASGELFF. The CDR3 DNA follows: TGCGCCAGCAGCCTGGGGACAGCCTCCGGGGAGCTGTTTTTT.

The chain uses TRBV27 and TRBJ2-6, with D uncertain. Germline V CDR1 and CDR2: MNHEY, SMNVEV (reference sequence). With 2 bases removed from V and 4 bases from J, the gap between germline ends came to 15 bases. The CDR3 consists of 17 residues. The CDR3 region has the DNA TGTGCCAGCAGTTTAGGCTTAGCAGGAATCGGGGCCAACGTCCTGACTTTC. This encodes CASSLGLAGIGANVLTF.

This clone was counted once. This chain connects TRBV7-2 to TRBJ1-1; D ambiguous. This CDR3 has 14 amino acids. Germline V CDR1 and CDR2: SGHTA, FQGNSA. Trimming pared 1 base from V and 0 bases from J, leaving 6 bases between. The CDR3 bases are TGTGCCAGCAGCTTAGTCCTGTTGAACACTGAAGCTTTCTTT. It yields the protein CASSLVLLNTEAFF.

V is TRBV7-9 and J is TRBJ2-6; D gene uncertain. V was shortened by 0 bases and J by 0 bases, with 15 bases between the two germline ends. Looked up from germline, CDR1 is SEHNR and CDR2 is FQNEAQ (reference sequence). The CDR3 covers 19 residues. CDR3 residues: CASSLAPYVDSSGANVLTF. CDR3 DNA: TGTGCCAGCAGCTTAGCGCCTTACGTAGATTCCTCTGGGGCCAACGTCCTGACTTTC.

This clone was detected a few times. The chain joins TRBV7-3 to TRBJ2-7; possible D gene TRBD1, 5 bases. V lost 7 bases to trimming and J lost 4 bases, with 17 bases between them. CDR3 length: 14 residues. From germline, CDR1 is SGHTA and CDR2 FQGTGA. CDR3 sequence reads: CASITGRGAYEQYF. CDR3 coding DNA: TGTGCCAGCATCACGGGTAGGGGCGCTTACGAGCAGTACTTC.

The chain combines TRBV7-9 with TRBJ2-2; possibly TRBD2 for D (5 bases). Trimming pared 5 bases from V and 5 bases from J, leaving 15 bases between. The germline CDR1 and CDR2 sequences are SEHNR and FQNEAQ (reference sequence). This CDR3 has 15 residues. The CDR3 DNA is TGTGCCAGCAGCCCGACGGCCTTAGCGACCGGGGAGCTGTTTTTT. Translated: CASSPTALATGELFF.

This clone was seen more than once but under ten times. The V and J genes are TRBV7-8 and TRBJ1-2, with TRBD1 identical over 7 bases. Trimming removed 1 base from V and 4 bases from J; junction bases left unmatched: 9. The CDR3 extends over 16 amino acids. Germline values: CDR1 SGHVS, CDR2 FQNEAQ. The CDR3 loop reads CASSLGRRGEGYGYTF. The CDR3 nucleotides read TGTGCCAGCAGCTTAGGGCGCAGGGGGGAGGGCTATGGCTACACCTTC.

The chain couples TRBV7-2 to TRBJ2-7; tentatively, D is TRBD1 (5 bases). V dropped 5 bases and J dropped 4 bases, with 12 bases sitting between them. Germline V lookup: CDR1 SGHTA, CDR2 FQGNSA. The length of the CDR3 is 13 residues. CDR3 DNA sequence: TGTGCCAGCAGCCACCCAGGGTTTTACGAGCAGTACTTC. This sequence encodes CASSHPGFYEQYF.

The chain is built from TRBV29-1 and TRBJ2-3; perhaps D is TRBD1 or TRBD2 (6 bases each). The V and J ends lost 7 bases and 5 bases respectively, with 16 bases between them. CDR1 and CDR2 (germline): SQVTM, ANQGSEA. This CDR3 has 13 amino acids. CDR3 region: CSGQRGQGDTQYF. For the CDR3, the DNA is TGCAGCGGGCAACGGGGGCAAGGAGATACGCAGTATTTT.

In DNA form, the CDR3 reads TGCAGCGTTGTGTTCGGGACTAGCGGGAGCTCCTACAATGAGCAGTTCTTC. It encodes CSVVFGTSGSSYNEQFF. The chain is built from TRBV29-1 and TRBJ2-1; TRBD2 aligns across 14 bases. Trimming at V came to 4 bases and at J to 0 bases, leaving 5 bases not matched to a gene. The germline CDR1 and CDR2 sequences are SQVTM and ANQGSEA. This CDR3 has 17 amino acids.

The gene calls are TRBV6-5 and TRBJ1-4; no clear D. This CDR3 region has 14 residues. Germline V CDR1 and CDR2: MNHEY, SVGAGI. Trimming took 6 bases from V and 8 from J, leaving 16 bases between them. CDR3 nucleotides: TGTGCCAGCAGCCCGGTGGCAGTCGGGGAAAAACTGTTTTTT. Encoded protein: CASSPVAVGEKLFF.

This CDR3 reads CASSRSTQGATEGYTF. In DNA form, the CDR3 reads TGTGCCAGCTCACGATCCACACAGGGGGCTACGGAGGGCTACACCTTC. V and J are TRBV18 and TRBJ1-2, with 9 bases fitting TRBD1. Per the germline V gene, CDR1 is KGHSH and CDR2 is LQKENI. This CDR3 contains 16 residues. Trimming cost V 4 bases and J 8 bases; bases outside gene matches: 14.

The CDR3 here is CASRRQASRETQYF. The DNA for the CDR3 is TGTGCCAGCAGACGCCAGGCCAGCCGGGAGACCCAGTACTTC. V gene TRBV5-4 combines with J gene TRBJ2-5, with D unresolved. V dropped 5 bases and J dropped 5 bases, with 16 bases sitting between them. This CDR3 is 14 amino acids long. The germline V gene encodes CDR1 SGHNT and CDR2 YYREEE (reference sequence). The full variable domain, in which reference TRBV5-4 and TRBJ2-5 provide the parts outside the CDR3, is ETGVTQSPTHLIKTRGQQVTLRCSSQSGHNTVSWYQQALGQGPQFIFQYYREEENGRGNFPPRFSGLQFPNYSSELNVNALELDDSALYLCASRRQASRETQYFGPGTRLLVL.

There are a few counts of this clone. V is TRBV20-1 and J is TRBJ1-2, with D perhaps matching TRBD1 (6 bases). The length of the CDR3 is 11 residues. In germline, CDR1 is DFQATT, CDR2 SNEGSKA (reference sequence). The CDR3 sequence is CSASQGRGYTF. The CDR3 DNA sequence: TGCAGCGCTTCACAGGGAAGGGGCTACACCTTC.

This clone was observed a handful of times. The genes are TRBV28 and TRBJ1-2; D ambiguous. Germline-derived CDR1 and CDR2 are MDHEN and SYDVKM. Trimming removed 4 bases at V and 4 bases at J, with 25 bases between. CDR3 length: 18 amino acids. As DNA, the CDR3 is TGTGCCAGCAGTTCCCCCGGTGAATCGGCACCAGACCTCTATGGCTACACCTTC. Protein: CASSSPGESAPDLYGYTF.

This clone was counted only a few times. The chain employs TRBV5-1 and TRBJ2-1, with TRBD2 matching over 15 bases. Trimming removed 3 bases from V and 0 bases from J; junction bases left unmatched: 7. The germline gives CDR1 SGHRS, CDR2 YFSETQ. The CDR3 is 19 amino acids. The CDR3 coding sequence is TGCGCCAGCAGCTCGGGACTAGCGGGAGGATTTGGCTCCTACAATGAGCAGTTCTTC. It encodes CASSSGLAGGFGSYNEQFF. The whole variable domain, filled in from reference TRBV5-1 and TRBJ2-1, reads KAGVTQTPRYLIKTRGQQVTLSCSPISGHRSVSWYQQTPGQGLQFLFEYFSETQRNKGNFPGRFSGRQFSNSRSEMNVSTLELGDSALYLCASSSGLAGGFGSYNEQFFGPGTRLTVL.